This TCR beta chain was documented in a study of blood T cell repertoires in COVID-19. Turning to the study itself: Researchers got acute and convalescent COVID-19 samples from the United States, Italy and Spain. The analysed material was cDNA or gDNA that came from T cells, B-cell-depleted T cells, or PBMCs.

The CDR3 loop spans 16 amino acids. Trimming at V came to 3 bases and at J to 0 bases, leaving 5 bases not matched to a gene. The germline CDR1 and CDR2 sequences are MDHEN and SYDVKM. Generated by immunoSEQ multiplex PCR, the TCRdb table keeps only in-frame clones and is missing some. The table lists tens of thousands of clones, roughly 72% of them singletons. J is TRBJ2-3 and V is TRBV28, with 8 bases matching TRBD2. This clonotype was obtained from a woman aged 60 to 75 in a cohort sampled during active or convalescent COVID-19. The specimen sequenced was peripheral blood. DNA for the CDR3: TGTGCCAGCAGTTTTCAGGTAGCGGGGAGCACAGATACGCAGTATTTT. Its translation is CASSFQVAGSTDTQYF.